The next 25 T cell receptor beta chains were all read from a single sample in a study of cytomegalovirus exposure and HLA in healthy donors. This PCR relied on a set of 60 Vbeta primers and 13 Jbeta primers. Profiling relied on immunoSEQ multiplex PCR, and the TCRdb table lists in-frame clones only, not all of them. The sample lists about 100,000 clones; roughly 73% were seen once. Sequenced input: PBMCs. All receptors come from a woman aged 35 to 49 in good health and CMV-seronegative.

In nucleotides, the CDR3 is TGTGCCAGTAGCCCGGGACAGGGTTTTCCCACCTACGAGCAGTACTTC. Residues: CASSPGQGFPTYEQYF. The rearrangement joins TRBV19 to TRBJ2-7; 9 nucleotides match TRBD1. V gave up 6 bases and J gave up 2 bases; unmatched junction bases: 11. CDR1 is LNHDA, CDR2 SQIVND, per germline (reference sequence). The CDR3 is 16 amino acids.

V is TRBV7-2 and J is TRBJ2-7; tentative D call: TRBD1 (5 bases). This CDR3 has 12 amino acids. Trimming left V 4 bases short and J 4 bases short, with 8 bases between. Germline-derived CDR1 and CDR2 are SGHTA and FQGNSA. CDR3 coding DNA: TGTGCCAGCAGCTCCACAGGATACGAGCAGTACTTC. Protein sequence: CASSSTGYEQYF.

This clone was observed a single time. The chain links TRBV7-9 to TRBJ1-4; D may be TRBD1 (6 bases). This CDR3 has 14 amino acids. The V end was cut by 5 bases, the J end by 7 bases, with 14 bases between. Germline V gives CDR1 SEHNR, CDR2 FQNEAQ (reference sequence). CDR3 DNA: TGTGCCAGCAGCGGGGGGGGGCGCGGTGAAAAACTGTTTTTT. This gives the protein CASSGGGRGEKLFF.

CDR3 sequence: CASSYMWGDAIDTQYF. DNA for the CDR3: TGTGCCAGCAGTTACATGTGGGGGGATGCTATAGATACGCAGTATTTT. V usage is TRBV6-5 and J usage is TRBJ2-3; tentatively, D is TRBD2 (6 bases). Trimming pared 2 bases from V and 5 bases from J, leaving 17 bases between. The germline V gene has CDR1 MNHEY and CDR2 SVGAGI. The CDR3 runs to 16 residues.

This sequence joins TRBV5-6 and TRBJ1-5, with D possibly matching TRBD1 (5 bases). Trimming took off 6 bases at V and 1 base at J, with 17 bases between the two ends. The CDR3 is 16 residues long. Germline V gives CDR1 SGHDT, CDR2 YYEEEE. The CDR3 region has the DNA TGTGCCAGCAACCTCTGGGGGGGAGGCAGCAATCAGCCCCAGCATTTT. Translating gives CASNLWGGGSNQPQHF. Looking up the rest from reference TRBV5-6 and TRBJ1-5 gives the full variable domain: DAGVTQSPTHLIKTRGQQVTLRCSPKSGHDTVSWYQQALGQGPQFIFQYYEEEERQRGNFPDRFSGHQFPNYSSELNVNALLLGDSALYLCASNLWGGGSNQPQHFGDGTRLSIL.

The rearrangement links TRBV2 to TRBJ1-1, with a weak D call TRBD1 (6 bases). CDR3 length equals 14 residues. The germline CDR1 and CDR2 sequences are SNHLY and FYNNEI. V was shortened by 6 bases and J by 4 bases, with 15 bases between the two germline ends. The CDR3: CASSRTVPGTEAFF. Here the CDR3 DNA reads TGTGCCAGCAGCCGGACAGTACCCGGCACTGAAGCTTTCTTT.

The V and J genes are TRBV25-1 and TRBJ1-2; 7 bases match TRBD1. This CDR3 region has 15 residues. V lost 3 bases, J lost 2 bases, and 6 bases stayed unmatched. Germline-derived CDR1 and CDR2 are MGHDK and SYGVNS. CDR3 amino acids: CASSDGQAANYGYTF. DNA of the CDR3: TGTGCCAGCAGTGATGGACAGGCCGCAAACTATGGCTACACCTTC.

The rearrangement joins TRBV5-6 to TRBJ2-7; TRBD1 matches 10 bases. Germline values: CDR1 SGHDT, CDR2 YYEEEE. V shed 2 bases, J shed 3 bases, and the junction held 5 bases outside the gene matches. The CDR3 sequence is 15 residues long. The DNA of the CDR3 is TGTGCCAGCAGCTTAGGAGGGACAGGGGTCTACGAGCAGTACTTC. Protein product: CASSLGGTGVYEQYF. The variable domain in full, with the rest retrieved from reference TRBV5-6 and TRBJ2-7, is DAGVTQSPTHLIKTRGQQVTLRCSPKSGHDTVSWYQQALGQGPQFIFQYYEEEERQRGNFPDRFSGHQFPNYSSELNVNALLLGDSALYLCASSLGGTGVYEQYFGPGTRLTVT.

This clone appeared once. The V call is TRBV28, the J call TRBJ1-2, with 7 bases fitting TRBD1. Germline V gene sequence: CDR1 MDHEN, CDR2 SYDVKM. V lost 5 bases and J lost 0; bases outside the gene matches: 3. There are 14 residues in the CDR3. This CDR3 reads CASSPGGANYGYTF. CDR3 DNA sequence: TGTGCCAGCAGTCCAGGGGGTGCTAACTATGGCTACACCTTC.

The rearrangement joins TRBV5-5 to TRBJ2-5, with TRBD2 matching over 7 bases. CDR3 length: 16 amino acids. CDR1 is SGHKS and CDR2 is YYEKEE in the germline V gene (reference sequence). V shed 0 bases, J shed 5 bases, and the junction held 10 bases outside the gene matches. This CDR3 reads CASSLALGRDQETQYF. DNA for the CDR3: TGTGCCAGCAGCTTGGCTCTTGGGAGGGATCAGGAGACCCAGTACTTC.

The V and J genes are TRBV2 and TRBJ2-5; 7 positions match TRBD1. This CDR3 is 13 amino acids long. With 6 bases clipped from V and 5 bases from J, the junction kept 6 bases outside the gene matches. The germline CDR1 and CDR2 sequences are SNHLY and FYNNEI. The CDR3 region is CASRRDRDETQYF. CDR3 coding DNA: TGTGCCAGCAGACGTGACAGGGACGAGACCCAGTACTTC.

The chain carries TRBV11-2 and TRBJ1-1; 9 bases are a match to TRBD1. J gave up 0 bases and V 4 bases, and 6 bases lay outside the gene matches. The CDR3 totals 16 residues. Germline V gene sequence: CDR1 SGHAT, CDR2 FQNNGV. CDR3 coding DNA: TGTGCCAGCAGCTCATCATGGACAGGGGTGAACACTGAAGCTTTCTTT. This translates into CASSSSWTGVNTEAFF.

V and J are TRBV5-6 and TRBJ1-4; possibly TRBD1 for D (5 bases). The CDR3 totals 14 residues. With 4 bases removed from V and 3 bases from J, the gap between germline ends came to 10 bases. The V gene's germline CDR1 is SGHDT and CDR2 YYEEEE. The CDR3 DNA sequence: TGTGCCAGCAGCCTGGGGCTAGCTAATGAAAAACTGTTTTTT. It is translated as CASSLGLANEKLFF.

CDR3 region: CAVRQSTEAFF. The CDR3 nucleotides are TGTGCCGTCCGACAATCCACTGAAGCTTTCTTT. This chain joins TRBV10-3 and TRBJ1-1; no clear D. Germline values: CDR1 ENHRY, CDR2 SYGVKD. The CDR3 spans 11 residues. V gave up 11 bases and J gave up 4 bases, with 11 bases separating them.

This clone came up a few times. The chain links TRBV5-4 to TRBJ2-5; 9 bases match TRBD1. Germline V gene sequence: CDR1 SGHNT, CDR2 YYREEE (reference sequence). The CDR3 totals 15 residues. J gave up 5 bases and V 1 base, and 6 bases lay outside the gene matches. The CDR3 coding sequence is TGTGCCAGCAGCTTGACTACAGGGGGCGGGGAGACCCAGTACTTC. Translated: CASSLTTGGGETQYF.

This rearrangement joins TRBV7-2 to TRBJ2-1, with 7 bases that match TRBD2. V was clipped by 2 bases and J by 3 bases; unmatched bases: 7. The V gene's germline CDR1 is SGHTA and CDR2 FQGNSA. The CDR3 runs to 16 residues. The CDR3 bases are TGTGCCAGCAGCTTAAGGGAACTAGCGATCTACAATGAGCAGTTCTTC. Residues: CASSLRELAIYNEQFF.

The rearrangement joins TRBV5-1 to TRBJ2-7, with D possibly matching TRBD2 (6 bases). CDR1 is SGHRS, CDR2 YFSETQ, per germline. Between the trimmed V and J ends, which lost 4 bases and 5 bases, there was a span of 16 bases. CDR3 length equals 14 residues. CDR3 sequence: CASSLAGAGNEQYF. DNA of the CDR3: TGCGCCAGCAGCCTCGCGGGCGCGGGGAACGAGCAGTACTTC.

This clone was seen once. The chain combines TRBV9 with TRBJ1-6; TRBD1 aligns across 9 bases. After removal of 4 bases from V and 8 bases from J, the junction contained 7 bases not matched to a gene. Per germline, CDR1 SGDLS and CDR2 YYNGEE. The CDR3 has 15 residues. In DNA, the CDR3 is TGTGCCAGCAGCCTTATGGACAGGGGTTATTCACCCCTCCACTTT. Encoded protein: CASSLMDRGYSPLHF.

The rearrangement uses TRBV6-5 and TRBJ2-2; 7 nucleotides line up with TRBD2. The V gene's germline CDR1 is MNHEY and CDR2 SVGAGI. V shed 5 bases, J shed 4 bases, and the junction held 1 base outside the gene matches. This CDR3 is 13 amino acids long. The CDR3 DNA is TGTGCCAGCAGTACTAGCGCCACCGGGGAGCTGTTTTTT. Translated, it gives CASSTSATGELFF.

The V call is TRBV7-2, the J call TRBJ2-7; 9 bases map to TRBD1. The J segment lost 5 bases and the V segment lost 2 bases, leaving 10 bases of the junction unmatched. This CDR3 is 16 amino acids long. Germline V CDR1 and CDR2: SGHTA, FQGNSA. The CDR3 reads CASSLSPGTGRDEQYF. The CDR3 nucleotides read TGTGCCAGCAGCTTATCCCCCGGGACAGGGAGGGACGAGCAGTACTTC.

This chain uses TRBV30 with TRBJ1-5, with 7 positions matching TRBD1. The ends lost 5 bases at V and 3 bases at J; junction bases unmatched: 1. This CDR3 is 12 amino acids long. Per germline, CDR1 GTSNPN and CDR2 SVGIG (reference sequence). The CDR3 spells CAWDRVNQPQHF. The CDR3 DNA reads TGTGCCTGGGACAGGGTCAATCAGCCCCAGCATTTT.

This clone was counted once. The rearrangement joins TRBV10-3 to TRBJ2-7, with 11 bases aligning to TRBD1. Germline V gene sequence: CDR1 ENHRY, CDR2 SYGVKD. V dropped 6 bases and J dropped 0; count of bases not matched to a gene: 1. The CDR3 spans 14 residues. CDR3 DNA: TGTGCCATCAGGGGGACAGGGGGCTCCTACGAGCAGTACTTC. Encoded protein: CAIRGTGGSYEQYF.

This clone was detected once. This CDR3 reads CASSEGLAATDTQYF. The DNA for the CDR3 is TGTGCCAGCAGTGAAGGCCTAGCGGCGACAGATACGCAGTATTTT. V usage is TRBV6-1 and J usage is TRBJ2-3, with 7 bases lining up with TRBD2. This CDR3 is 15 amino acids long. Trimming cost V 1 base and J 3 bases; bases outside gene matches: 4. Germline-derived CDR1 and CDR2 are MNHNS and SASEGT.

The chain uses TRBV2 and TRBJ2-7, with D possibly being TRBD1 (5 bases). V was cut by 6 bases and J by 1 base, with 13 bases left in between. In germline, CDR1 is SNHLY, CDR2 FYNNEI. There are 14 residues in the CDR3. CDR3 sequence: CASRTASQSYEQYF. The CDR3, as DNA: TGTGCCAGCAGGACAGCCTCCCAATCCTACGAGCAGTACTTC.

This rearrangement joins TRBV4-1 to TRBJ1-2; D is unclear. V dropped 0 bases and J dropped 2 bases, with 7 bases sitting between them. CDR1 MGHRA and CDR2 YSYEKL come from the germline V gene. The CDR3 is 14 residues long. CDR3 sequence (DNA): TGCGCCAGCAGCCAAGATGAGTGGAACTATGGCTACACCTTC. It specifies CASSQDEWNYGYTF.